The clone carrying this TCR beta chain was seen only once. Its antigen is still unknown. The junction and the germline gene differ at one end; a read error may be behind it. CDR1 MGHRA and CDR2 YSYEKL come from the germline V gene. This CDR3 is 14 amino acids long. The data were obtained in a study of tumor and adjacent non-tumor tissue in lung cancer. Findings of the study overall: TCR diversity was significantly greater in tumor than normal lung tissue.

The library came from three nested PCR rounds adapted from ARM-PCR protocols. MiXCR, run by TCRdb on the multiplex PCR reads, gives a single entry per CDR3 protein. The sample carries about 50,000 distinct CDR3 sequences, 74% recorded once. No cell sorting was done before RNA was extracted from the tissue. This non-tumor lung sample came from over 3 cm beyond the tumor edge. Newly diagnosed lung cancer patients had thoracic surgery in China, August–late 2014, without prior chemotherapy. The sequencing sample was made of distant non-tumor lung tissue. The TCR originated in a woman in her fifties or sixties with non-small cell lung cancer. V and J are TRBV4-1 and TRBJ1-1; D remains ambiguous. CDR3 nucleotides: TGCACCAGCAGCCAAGTCGTAGGAAATACTGAAGCTTTCTTT. Translated: CTSSQVVGNTEAFF.